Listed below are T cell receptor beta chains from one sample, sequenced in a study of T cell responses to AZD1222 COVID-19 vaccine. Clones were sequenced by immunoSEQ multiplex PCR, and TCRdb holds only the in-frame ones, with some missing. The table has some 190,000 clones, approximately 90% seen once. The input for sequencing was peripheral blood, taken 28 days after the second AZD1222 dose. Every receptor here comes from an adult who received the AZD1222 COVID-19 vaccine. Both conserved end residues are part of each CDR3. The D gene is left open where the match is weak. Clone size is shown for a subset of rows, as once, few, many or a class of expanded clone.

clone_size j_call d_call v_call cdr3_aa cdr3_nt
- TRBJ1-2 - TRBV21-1 CSKRGGYTF TGTTCTAAGCGGGGCGGCTACACCTTC
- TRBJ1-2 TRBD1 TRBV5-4 CASSDRGSNGYTF TGTGCCAGCAGCGACAGGGGAAGCAATGGCTACACCTTC
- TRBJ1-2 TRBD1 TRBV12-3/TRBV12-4 CASSRTGSGYTF TGTGCCAGCAGTCGGACAGGGTCTGGCTACACCTTC
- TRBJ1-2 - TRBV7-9 CASSLIGVLHGYTF TGTGCCAGCAGCCTCATCGGGGTGCTGCATGGCTACACCTTC
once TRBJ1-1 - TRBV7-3 CASSLYSPDTGNTEAFF TGTGCCAGCAGCTTATATTCCCCGGACACGGGGAACACTGAAGCTTTCTTT
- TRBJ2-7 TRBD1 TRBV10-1 CASSPDRGAFYEQYF TGCGCCAGCAGTCCTGACAGGGGGGCCTTCTACGAGCAGTACTTC
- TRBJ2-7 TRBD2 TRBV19 CASSSSGLAGDITYEQYF TGTGCCAGTAGTTCCTCGGGACTAGCGGGAGATATCACCTACGAGCAGTACTTC
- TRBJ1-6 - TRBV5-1 CASSLEGIYNSPLHF TGCGCCAGCAGCTTGGAAGGGATATATAATTCACCCCTCCACTTT
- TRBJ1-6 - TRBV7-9 CASSLHPSPLHF TGTGCCAGCAGCTTACATCCTTCACCCCTCCACTTT
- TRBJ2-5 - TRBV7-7 CASSPSDQETQYF TGTGCTAGCAGCCCAAGCGACCAAGAGACCCAGTACTTC
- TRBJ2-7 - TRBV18 CASSPGARGLEQYF TGTGCCAGCTCACCTGGGGCCCGTGGACTCGAGCAGTACTTC
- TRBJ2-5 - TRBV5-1 CASSLEGRRETQYF TGCGCCAGCAGCTTGGAGGGGCGAAGAGAGACCCAGTACTTC
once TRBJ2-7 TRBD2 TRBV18 CASSPWTSGDSYEQYF TGTGCCAGCTCACCCTGGACTAGCGGGGACTCCTACGAGCAGTACTTC
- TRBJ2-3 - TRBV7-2 CASSPPSDTQYF TGTGCCAGCAGCCCCCCCTCCGATACGCAGTATTTT